This T cell receptor beta chain was observed in a study of blood T cell repertoires in COVID-19. Produced via immunoSEQ multiplex PCR; TCRdb's table is partial and in-frame only. The sample has some 150,000 clones; about 88% are singletons. Germline CDR1 reads MNHEY; CDR2 reads SMNVEV (reference sequence). Trimming stripped 6 bases from V and 5 bases from J, with 17 bases between. The CDR3 contains 15 residues. Sequences were obtained from PBMCs or T cells enriched from blood (not recorded which). The TCR was taken from a woman younger than 35 who had recovered from COVID-19. The chain has TRBV27 and TRBJ1-3, with D maybe TRBD1 (5 bases). CDR3 protein: CASSLTGLGRNTIYF. The CDR3 DNA reads TGTGCCAGCAGCCTAACAGGTTTGGGAAGAAACACCATATATTTT.